Presented here are 19 T cell receptor beta chains from one specimen sequenced in a study of post-analysis software for immune sequencing data. General study findings and limits: Controls showed lower frequencies than patients for 5 or 6 TRBV segments, and TRBV5-6, TRBV5-1 and TRBV20-1 were among these.

Antigens for these TCRs are unknown. Built from TCR beta cDNA, the libraries had unique molecular identifiers in them. MiXCR was run by TCRdb on the PCR reads, yielding one entry per CDR3 protein. The sample contains a few hundred thousand distinct CDR3 sequences, about a third of which appear only once. Material: blood. All receptors come from a girl between 5 and 17 years old with multiple sclerosis.

The chain has TRBV6-5 and TRBJ1-5; weak D call: TRBD1 (5 bases). Trimming removed 5 bases at V and 4 bases at J, with 15 bases between. The CDR3 loop spans 15 amino acids. Per germline, CDR1 MNHEY and CDR2 SVGAGI. The CDR3 sequence: CASSGGLVGNQPQHF. CDR3 coding DNA: TGTGCCAGCAGTGGGGGTCTAGTCGGGAATCAGCCCCAGCATTTT.

This chain connects TRBV7-2 to TRBJ1-2, with unresolved D. CDR1 SGHTA and CDR2 FQGNSA come from the germline V gene. The V end was cut by 3 bases, the J end by 8 bases, with 13 bases between. CDR3 length: 13 residues. For the CDR3, the DNA is TGTGCCAGCAGCTTGGGGAATGCTCGGGGCTACACCTTC. Residues: CASSLGNARGYTF. Combining the CDR3 with reference TRBV7-2 and TRBJ1-2 gives the whole variable domain GAGVSQSPSNKVTEKGKDVELRCDPISGHTALYWYRQSLGQGLEFLIYFQGNSAPDKSGLPSDRFSAERTGGSVSTLTIQRTQQEDSAVYLCASSLGNARGYTFGSGTRLTVV.

DNA of the CDR3: TGCGCCAGCAGCCAAGAGAGGACAGGGCGGAGCTACGAGCAGTACTTC. It codes for CASSQERTGRSYEQYF. V and J are TRBV4-1 and TRBJ2-7; 8 nucleotides match TRBD1. The CDR3 loop spans 16 amino acids. The germline V gene has CDR1 MGHRA and CDR2 YSYEKL. The junction had 7 bases not matched to a gene; V was cut back by 0 bases and J by 3 bases.

This clonotype was counted a few times. This chain uses TRBV29-1 with TRBJ1-2, with a tentative D call TRBD1 (5 bases). Germline V CDR1 and CDR2: SQVTM, ANQGSEA. V lost 5 bases and J 7 bases, leaving 17 bases between the germline ends. The CDR3 totals 13 residues. This CDR3 is CSVYRGWNGGYTF. DNA for the CDR3: TGCAGCGTTTATAGGGGCTGGAACGGTGGCTACACCTTC.

This clonotype was detected only a few times. V usage is TRBV11-2 and J usage is TRBJ1-2; 7 bases align to TRBD1. The CDR3 totals 14 residues. The V segment lost 3 bases and the J segment 5 bases; nucleotides outside the gene matches: 6. CDR1 is SGHAT, CDR2 FQNNGV, per germline. In DNA, the CDR3 is TGTGCCAGCAGCTTGGCCAGGGGGGGGTATGGCTACACCTTC. Encoded protein: CASSLARGGYGYTF.

This clonotype showed up just a few times. The chain employs TRBV7-2 and TRBJ2-4; 8 bases match TRBD2. CDR3 length: 15 residues. The V and J ends lost 3 bases and 3 bases, in that order; junction bases with no gene match: 4. Germline values: CDR1 SGHTA, CDR2 FQGNSA. Written as DNA, the CDR3 is TGTGCCAGCAGCTTCCAACGGGGGGGCAAAAACATTCAGTACTTC. It translates to CASSFQRGGKNIQYF.

This clonotype was seen more than once but under ten times. This chain links TRBV7-9 with TRBJ1-2, with TRBD1 matching 7 bases. Germline loops: CDR1 SEHNR, CDR2 FQNEAQ (reference sequence). This CDR3 region has 12 residues. V was clipped by 5 bases and J by 8 bases; unmatched bases: 5. The CDR3 coding sequence is TGTGCCAGCAGCCTTGACAGGGAGGGCTACACCTTC. Translation: CASSLDREGYTF. Looking up the rest from reference TRBV7-9 and TRBJ1-2 gives the full variable domain: DTGVSQNPRHKITKRGQNVTFRCDPISEHNRLYWYRQTLGQGPEFLTYFQNEAQLEKSRLLSDRFSAERPKGSFSTLEIQRTEQGDSAMYLCASSLDREGYTFGSGTRLTVV.

This clonotype occurred a few times. This chain links TRBV5-1 with TRBJ2-3; 8 nucleotides match TRBD2. V lost 2 bases and J lost 6; bases outside the gene matches: 11. The CDR3 runs 16 residues. CDR1 and CDR2 from the germline V gene are SGHRS and YFSETQ. The CDR3 nucleotides are TGCGCCAGCAGCTTCTCCGAAGCGGGGGTACTTGATACGCAGTATTTT. Its protein is CASSFSEAGVLDTQYF.

The sample holds a few counts of this clonotype. The chain recombines TRBV27 with TRBJ2-3, with 7 bases that match TRBD2. V dropped 2 bases and J dropped 0; count of bases not matched to a gene: 11. The CDR3 extends over 18 amino acids. CDR1 is MNHEY, CDR2 SMNVEV, per germline (reference sequence). The CDR3 region has the DNA TGTGCCAGCAGTTTAAGCGGGACTATTCCCCCTAGCACAGATACGCAGTATTTT. Its translation is CASSLSGTIPPSTDTQYF.

This clonotype was picked up one time. The chain has TRBV5-1 and TRBJ1-4; D perhaps matches TRBD1 (6 bases). The V and J ends lost 4 bases and 7 bases respectively, with 20 bases between them. The CDR3 spans 16 residues. Germline CDR1 reads SGHRS; CDR2 reads YFSETQ. This CDR3 is CASSPSYGGSSEKLFF. CDR3 coding DNA: TGCGCCAGCAGCCCTAGCTATGGGGGCTCGAGTGAAAAACTGTTTTTT.

The chain joins TRBV7-8 to TRBJ2-3; D may be TRBD2 (5 bases). Per the germline V gene, CDR1 is SGHVS and CDR2 is FQNEAQ. Trimming removed 6 bases at V and 5 bases at J, with 21 bases between. The CDR3 totals 16 residues. The CDR3 sequence: CASRPTRAGFRDTQYF. The CDR3 DNA reads as TGTGCCAGCAGGCCAACGAGGGCCGGGTTTCGAGATACGCAGTATTTT.

This chain connects TRBV3-1 to TRBJ2-7; TRBD1 is a possible D gene (5 bases). Trimming stripped 4 bases from V and 3 bases from J, with 7 bases between. The CDR3 sequence is 12 residues long. The germline CDR1 and CDR2 sequences are LGHDT and YNNKEL (reference sequence). The CDR3 region is CASSRTNYEQYF. DNA for the CDR3: TGTGCCAGCAGCCGGACAAACTACGAGCAGTACTTC.

A few counts support this clonotype. This CDR3 reads CASSFEPYEQYF. CDR3 nucleotides: TGTGCCAGCAGCTTTGAGCCCTACGAGCAGTACTTC. The chain has TRBV7-2 and TRBJ2-7; D ambiguous. CDR1 and CDR2 (germline): SGHTA, FQGNSA. V lost 3 bases and J 2 bases, leaving 5 bases between the germline ends. CDR3 size: 12 residues.

Regarding this clonotype: Relative to the germline gene, one junction end is altered; a read error may explain this. The V call is TRBV9, the J call TRBJ2-7; 7 bases align to TRBD1. The CDR3 totals 15 residues. Per germline, CDR1 SGDLS and CDR2 YYNGEE. CDR3 sequence reads: CVSSAQGVEHREQYF. For the CDR3, the DNA is TGTGTCAGCAGCGCCCAGGGGGTAGAACACCGCGAGCAGTACTTC.

The chain recombines TRBV4-2 with TRBJ2-5, with 11 nucleotides matching TRBD2. V gave up 3 bases and J gave up 3 bases; unmatched junction bases: 3. Per the germline V gene, CDR1 is LGHNA and CDR2 is YNFKEQ. The CDR3 consists of 15 residues. In nucleotides, the CDR3 is TGTGCCAGCAGCCATGCGACTAGCGGGAAAGAGACCCAGTACTTC. It codes for CASSHATSGKETQYF.

The V call is TRBV12-3 or TRBV12-4, the J call TRBJ1-5; 7 positions match TRBD1. The CDR3 length is 16 residues. V gave up 6 bases and J gave up 2 bases; unmatched junction bases: 10. CDR3 DNA: TGTGCCAGCAGCTATTTTACCGGGACAGGCAATCAGCCCCAGCATTTT. Translation: CASSYFTGTGNQPQHF.

The J gene is TRBJ1-2, the V gene TRBV5-6, with a tentative D call TRBD1 (6 bases). CDR3 length: 17 residues. The ends were cut back, 4 bases at V and 4 bases at J, with 23 bases in the middle. Germline CDR1 reads SGHDT; CDR2 reads YYEEEE. The CDR3 sequence is CASSLPGGQNFPYGYTF. The CDR3 coding sequence is TGTGCCAGCAGCCTGCCGGGAGGACAGAACTTTCCCTATGGCTACACCTTC.

The V call is TRBV6-1, the J call TRBJ2-2; a possible D gene is TRBD1 (7 bases). The CDR3 has 16 amino acids. Germline V gene data show CDR1 as MNHNS and CDR2 as SASEGT. V lost 1 base, J lost 7 bases, and 16 bases lay in between. This CDR3 reads CASSEGGDRTSGELFF. In DNA, the CDR3 is TGTGCCAGCAGTGAAGGGGGGGACAGAACAAGCGGGGAGCTGTTTTTT.

This clonotype has only a few counts. CDR3 loop: CASSQDSVGAPEKLFF. CDR3 in DNA: TGCGCCAGCAGCCAAGATTCCGTTGGGGCGCCTGAAAAACTGTTTTTT. The V and J genes are TRBV4-3 and TRBJ1-4; the D gene is possibly TRBD1 (5 bases). CDR3 length: 16 residues. Germline lookup yields CDR1 LGHNA and CDR2 YSLEER. Trimming took 0 bases from V and 7 from J, leaving 15 bases between them.